A selection of T cell receptor beta chains follows, all from one sample in a study of T cells after yellow fever vaccination. TCRdb recomputed calls from the 5' RACE reads with MiXCR, one row per CDR3 protein. Here the sample spans 500,000 to 650,000 distinct CDR3 sequences, 9% to 15% being singletons. This material consisted of PBMCs, taken on the day of the yellow fever booster vaccination. The receptor set was obtained from a man younger than 45 who received the YFV17D yellow fever vaccine. Both conserved end residues are part of each CDR3. D genes are given only for firm matches. Not all rows give a size; the values are once, few, many and, for expanded clones, a class.

>TRBV28|TRBD2|TRBJ2-1|NA
TGTGCCAGCAGGGGATTCGGGACTAGATACAATGAGCAGTTCTTC
CASRGFGTRYNEQFF
>TRBV19|NA|TRBJ1-1|NA
TGTGCCAGTAACCCTACCGGAACTCCGAACACTGAAGCTTTCTTT
CASNPTGTPNTEAFF
>TRBV6-5|TRBD1|TRBJ2-7|NA
TGTGCCAGCAGTTGGACTCCACAGGGGGCGGGCTCCTACGAGCAGTACTTC
CASSWTPQGAGSYEQYF
>TRBV20-1|TRBD2|TRBJ2-2|NA
TGCAGTGCTAGAGATGTCTCGACTAGCGGGGCGAACACCGGGGAGCTGTTTTTT
CSARDVSTSGANTGELFF
>TRBV4-3|NA|TRBJ2-3|NA
TGCGCCAGCAGCCAAGATACCGCCGCAGATACGCAGTATTTT
CASSQDTAADTQYF
>TRBV5-6|NA|TRBJ2-7|few
TGTGCCAGCAGCCGTCAACCATCCTCAGGGAGCGAGCAGTACTTC
CASSRQPSSGSEQYF
>TRBV7-8|NA|TRBJ1-5|NA
TGTGCCAGCAGCTTAAGAGGGTGGGACATCGGGGTTTATCAGCCCCAGCATTTT
CASSLRGWDIGVYQPQHF
>TRBV10-1|NA|TRBJ2-5|many
TGCGCCAGCAGTGAGGGCCCCAACCAAGAGACCCAGTACTTC
CASSEGPNQETQYF
>TRBV4-3|TRBD2|TRBJ2-1|NA
TGCGCCAGCAGCCAAGATCTCCCTAGCGGGAGGAGAAATGAGCAGTTCTTC
CASSQDLPSGRRNEQFF
>TRBV20-1|NA|TRBJ2-7|few
TGCAGTGCTAGACCCTCCTATGTTGGATCAACCTACGAGCAGTACTTC
CSARPSYVGSTYEQYF
>TRBV20-1|NA|TRBJ2-2|NA
TGCAGTGCTAGTGTGGGCCCCGGGGAGCTGTTTTTT
CSASVGPGELFF
>TRBV9|TRBD2|TRBJ2-1|many
TGTGCCAGCAGCCTTACTAGCGGGAGCGATGAGCAGTTCTTC
CASSLTSGSDEQFF
>TRBV20-1|NA|TRBJ2-7|few
TGCAGTGCTCGGACAGACAACTCCTACGAGCAGTACTTC
CSARTDNSYEQYF
>TRBV19|NA|TRBJ1-4|NA
TGTGCCAGTAGTAGGGGGGCAGCAACTAATGAAAAACTGTTTTTT
CASSRGAATNEKLFF
>TRBV29-1|NA|TRBJ2-6|few
TGCAGCGTTGAAACTTGGACCTCTGGGGCCAACGTCCTGACTTTC
CSVETWTSGANVLTF
>TRBV11-2|NA|TRBJ2-2|few
TGTGCCAGCAGCTTACAGGCAGGGTCGAACACCGGGGAGCTGTTTTTT
CASSLQAGSNTGELFF
>TRBV6-5|TRBD1|TRBJ1-3|few
TGTGCCAGCAGTTACTCGATTGCGACAGGGGGAGGAAACACCATATATTTT
CASSYSIATGGGNTIYF
>TRBV10-3|NA|TRBJ2-5|few
TGTGCCATCAGTGAGTCGCAAAGCCAAGAGACCCAGTACTTC
CAISESQSQETQYF
>TRBV5-1|TRBD1|TRBJ2-1|few
TGCGCCAGCAGCACAGGTCCCGGGACAGGTCGTGAGCAGTTCTTC
CASSTGPGTGREQFF
>TRBV18|NA|TRBJ2-1|NA
TGTGCCAGCTCATTCCGTACGGGGTCAGCCTATGAGCAGTTCTTC
CASSFRTGSAYEQFF
>TRBV20-1|NA|TRBJ2-3|NA
TGCAGTGCGACCTCCCTGGCCCGGGGGATTCCAGATACGCAGTATTTT
CSATSLARGIPDTQYF
>TRBV27|NA|TRBJ2-3|NA
TGTGCCAGCTTACATCATACGCAGTATTTT
CASLHHTQYF
>TRBV7-2|TRBD2|TRBJ2-1|few
TGTGCCAGCAGCTCCATAGCGGGACCTGAGCAGTTCTTC
CASSSIAGPEQFF
>TRBV4-3|TRBD1|TRBJ2-1|few
TGCGCCAGCAGCCAAGATCCAGACAGGGTAATCTCCTACAATGAGCAGTTCTTC
CASSQDPDRVISYNEQFF
>TRBV20-1|TRBD2|TRBJ2-7|few
TGCAGTGCTAACCCAGCGGGAGCTTCTTACGAGCAGTACTTC
CSANPAGASYEQYF
>TRBV16|NA|TRBJ1-5|many
TGTGCCAGCAGCCAAGTAGGAAGGCGCAATCAGCCCCAGCATTTT
CASSQVGRRNQPQHF
>TRBV4-2|NA|TRBJ2-1|few
TGTGCCAGCAGCCAAGAAGGCCTAGCCAATGAGCAGTTCTTC
CASSQEGLANEQFF
>TRBV12-3/TRBV12-4|TRBD2|TRBJ2-1|few
TGTGCCAGCATCGGGGGACTAGCGGGTTACAATGAGCAGTTCTTC
CASIGGLAGYNEQFF
>TRBV18|NA|TRBJ2-1|few
TGTGCCAGCTCCAAGGGGGGCTCCGCGGGCCCCCCTGAGCAGTTCTTC
CASSKGGSAGPPEQFF
>TRBV20-1|NA|TRBJ2-4|NA
TGCAGTGCTAGAGCCACAGGAGAGGTGCGGTACTTC
CSARATGEVRYF
>TRBV15|TRBD2|TRBJ2-7|few
TGTGCCACCAGCAGAGATCGGGGGGGAGGCCCCGAGCAGTACTTC
CATSRDRGGGPEQYF
>TRBV5-1|NA|TRBJ2-3|NA
TGCGCCAGCAGCTTGGCCCCAGGTACTAAGGGGACAGATACGCAGTATTTT
CASSLAPGTKGTDTQYF
>TRBV15|NA|TRBJ1-1|few
TGTGCCACCCTCAGGAACACTGAAGCTTTCTTT
CATLRNTEAFF
>TRBV10-1|NA|TRBJ2-3|NA
TGCGCCAGCAGTGAGGGGGGTAATACGCAGTATTTT
CASSEGGNTQYF
>TRBV10-3|NA|TRBJ1-1|NA
TGTGCCACCGTTCCCCTCATGAACACTGAAGCTTTCTTT
CATVPLMNTEAFF
>TRBV6-5|NA|TRBJ1-1|NA
TGTGCCAGCAGTTACGGGGACACCAGGAACACTGAAGCTTTCTTT
CASSYGDTRNTEAFF
>TRBV19|TRBD2|TRBJ2-7|NA
TGTGCCAGTTCCATACACCGAGCGGGAGAGGGCTACGAGCAGTACTTC
CASSIHRAGEGYEQYF
>TRBV7-9|TRBD1|TRBJ1-4|few
TGTGCCAGCAGCTTTCCAGGGGGGCCGGCAGATGGCCTGTTTTTT
CASSFPGGPADGLFF
>TRBV6-1|TRBD1|TRBJ2-4|NA
TGTGCCAGCAGGAGGCAGGGGGCGGCCAAAAACATTCAGTACTTC
CASRRQGAAKNIQYF
>TRBV24-1|NA|TRBJ2-3|few
TGTGCCACCAGTGTCCAGTCGGATACGCAGTATTTT
CATSVQSDTQYF
>TRBV5-6|NA|TRBJ1-2|NA
TGTGCCAGCAGCTTGACAGGGTCCGATGGGGGCTACACCTTC
CASSLTGSDGGYTF
>TRBV12-3/TRBV12-4|NA|TRBJ2-3|few
TGTGCCAGCAGGCCCCCTACAGATACGCAGTATTTT
CASRPPTDTQYF
>TRBV19|NA|TRBJ2-1|NA
TGTGCCAGTAGTATGGGTCAATACAATGAGCAGTTCTTC
CASSMGQYNEQFF
>TRBV20-1|NA|TRBJ2-3|few
TGCAGTGCCGATCCACTGACAGATACGCAGTATTTT
CSADPLTDTQYF
>TRBV6-2/TRBV6-3|NA|TRBJ2-7|NA
TGTGCCACCTCTGACGGCGCGGAAACCTACGAGCAGTACTTC
CATSDGAETYEQYF